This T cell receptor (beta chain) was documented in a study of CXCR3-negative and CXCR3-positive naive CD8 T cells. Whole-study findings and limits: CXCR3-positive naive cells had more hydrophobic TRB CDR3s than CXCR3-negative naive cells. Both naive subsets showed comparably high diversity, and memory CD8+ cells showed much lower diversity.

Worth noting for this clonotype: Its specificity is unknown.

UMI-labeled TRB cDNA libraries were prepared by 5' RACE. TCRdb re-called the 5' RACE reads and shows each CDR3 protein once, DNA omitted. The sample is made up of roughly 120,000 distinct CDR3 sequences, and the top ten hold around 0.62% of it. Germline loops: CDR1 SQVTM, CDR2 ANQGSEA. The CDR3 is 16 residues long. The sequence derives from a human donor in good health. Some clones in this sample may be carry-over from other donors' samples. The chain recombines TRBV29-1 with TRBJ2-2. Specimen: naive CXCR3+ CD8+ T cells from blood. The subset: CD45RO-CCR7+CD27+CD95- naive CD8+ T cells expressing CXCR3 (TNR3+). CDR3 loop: CSVEDAVVGSTGELFF.